A selection of T cell receptor beta chains follows, all from one sample in a study of T cells in Graves' hyperthyroidism and ophthalmopathy. One entry per CDR3 protein results from TCRdb running MiXCR on the multiplex PCR reads. Here the sample spans 650,000 to 750,000 distinct CDR3 sequences, about 15% being singletons. The sample consisted of blood. The receptors were gathered from a young woman with Graves' hyperthyroidism. Both conserved end residues are part of each CDR3. Each record gives: D gene, V gene, J gene, CDR3 protein. The D gene is left open where the match is weak.

d_gene: TRBD2; v_gene: TRBV20-1; j_gene: TRBJ2-7; CDR3aa: CSARRTSGRAYEQYF
d_gene: TRBD1; v_gene: TRBV13; j_gene: TRBJ2-3; CDR3aa: CASSPTGTDRNTQYF
d_gene: NA; v_gene: TRBV7-3; j_gene: TRBJ2-1; CDR3aa: CASSFGDSRQFF
d_gene: NA; v_gene: TRBV7-9; j_gene: TRBJ1-1; CDR3aa: CASSSMGFTEAFF
d_gene: TRBD1; v_gene: TRBV18; j_gene: TRBJ1-2; CDR3aa: CASCRQGYLRGGYTF
d_gene: NA; v_gene: TRBV29-1; j_gene: TRBJ1-3; CDR3aa: CSVEELIDAGNTIYF
d_gene: NA; v_gene: TRBV5-1; j_gene: TRBJ2-5; CDR3aa: CASSLRVDQETQYF
d_gene: TRBD1; v_gene: TRBV29-1; j_gene: TRBJ1-1; CDR3aa: CSVVRTGQDTEAFF
d_gene: NA; v_gene: TRBV19; j_gene: TRBJ2-4; CDR3aa: CASSMGPGLENIQYF
d_gene: NA; v_gene: TRBV11-1; j_gene: TRBJ2-1; CDR3aa: CASSLLRGHNEQFF
d_gene: TRBD2; v_gene: TRBV20-1; j_gene: TRBJ2-5; CDR3aa: CRATGGPSGRDGTQYF
d_gene: TRBD1; v_gene: TRBV11-2; j_gene: TRBJ1-2; CDR3aa: CASSLGGAGTGVYGYTF
d_gene: TRBD2; v_gene: TRBV7-9; j_gene: TRBJ2-2; CDR3aa: CAIPTPSGSYTGELFF
d_gene: NA; v_gene: TRBV11-2; j_gene: TRBJ2-1; CDR3aa: CASSPAEGNEQFF